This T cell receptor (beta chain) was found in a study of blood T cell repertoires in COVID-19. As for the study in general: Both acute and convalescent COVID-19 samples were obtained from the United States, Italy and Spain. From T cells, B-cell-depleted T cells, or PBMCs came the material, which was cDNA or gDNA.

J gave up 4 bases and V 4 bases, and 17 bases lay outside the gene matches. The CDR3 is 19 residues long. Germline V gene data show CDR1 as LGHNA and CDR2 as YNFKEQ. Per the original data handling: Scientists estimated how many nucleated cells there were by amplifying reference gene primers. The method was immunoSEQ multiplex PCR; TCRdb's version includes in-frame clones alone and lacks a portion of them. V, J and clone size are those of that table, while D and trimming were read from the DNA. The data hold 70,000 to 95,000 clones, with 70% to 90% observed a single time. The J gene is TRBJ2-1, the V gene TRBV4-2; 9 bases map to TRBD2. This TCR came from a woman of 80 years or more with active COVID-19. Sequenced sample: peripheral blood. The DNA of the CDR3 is TGTGCCAGCAGCCTTTCGGGACGGGAGGCTAGCGGGGAATACAATGAGCAGTTCTTC. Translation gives CASSLSGREASGEYNEQFF.